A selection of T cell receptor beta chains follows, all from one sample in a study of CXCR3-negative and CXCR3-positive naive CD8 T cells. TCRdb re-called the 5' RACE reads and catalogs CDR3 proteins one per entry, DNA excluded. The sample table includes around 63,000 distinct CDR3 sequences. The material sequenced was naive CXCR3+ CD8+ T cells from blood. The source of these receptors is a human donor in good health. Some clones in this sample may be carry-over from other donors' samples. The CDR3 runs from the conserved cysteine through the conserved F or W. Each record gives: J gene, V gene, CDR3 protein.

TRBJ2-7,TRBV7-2,CASSLDRAGVSYEQYF
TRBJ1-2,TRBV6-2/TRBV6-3,CASSPTGYGYTF
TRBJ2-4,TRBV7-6,CASSFGGAPKNIQYF
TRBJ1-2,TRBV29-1,CSVEVETGHYGYTF
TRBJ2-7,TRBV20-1,CSATTSGGQLYEQYF
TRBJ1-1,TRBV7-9,CASSQKQGAGTEAFF
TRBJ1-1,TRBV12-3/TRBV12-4,CASSPGGTDRGYMNTEAFF
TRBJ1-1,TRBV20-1,CSSWSGPITEAFF
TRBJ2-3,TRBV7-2,CASSSRQGGDTDTQYF
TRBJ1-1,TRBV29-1,CSVDPPGPGDTEAFF
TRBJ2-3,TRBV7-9,CASSPRTGERPDTQYF
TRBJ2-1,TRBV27,CASRAPGIHSPDEQFF
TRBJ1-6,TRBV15,CATSDRDRANSPLHF
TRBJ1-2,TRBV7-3,CASSLSGDYGYTF
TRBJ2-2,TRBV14,CASSQVGTATGELFF
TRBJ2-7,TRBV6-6,CASNYDGAASYEQYF
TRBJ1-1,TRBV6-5,CASSYDRGPTEAFF
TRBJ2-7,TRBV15,CATSRGRGGYEQYF
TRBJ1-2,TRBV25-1,CASSEYLGDSGGYTF
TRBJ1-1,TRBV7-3,CASSLLGGAVDTEAFF
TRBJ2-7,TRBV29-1,CSVPGQGPYEQYF
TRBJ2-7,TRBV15,CATSRGGDRDYEQYF
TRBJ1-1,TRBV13,CASSLRQLNTEAFF
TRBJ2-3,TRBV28,CASSFLAGEITDTQYF